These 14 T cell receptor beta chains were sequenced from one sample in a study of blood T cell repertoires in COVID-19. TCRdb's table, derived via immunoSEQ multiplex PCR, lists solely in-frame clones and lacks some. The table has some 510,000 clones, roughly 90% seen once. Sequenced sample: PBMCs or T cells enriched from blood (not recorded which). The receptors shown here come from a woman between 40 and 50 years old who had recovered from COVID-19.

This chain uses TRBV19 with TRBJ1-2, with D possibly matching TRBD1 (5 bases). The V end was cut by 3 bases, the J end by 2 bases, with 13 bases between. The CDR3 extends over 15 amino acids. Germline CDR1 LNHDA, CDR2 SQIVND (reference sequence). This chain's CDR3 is CASSIEFQGNYGYTF. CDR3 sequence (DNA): TGTGCCAGTAGTATCGAATTCCAGGGAAACTATGGCTACACCTTC.

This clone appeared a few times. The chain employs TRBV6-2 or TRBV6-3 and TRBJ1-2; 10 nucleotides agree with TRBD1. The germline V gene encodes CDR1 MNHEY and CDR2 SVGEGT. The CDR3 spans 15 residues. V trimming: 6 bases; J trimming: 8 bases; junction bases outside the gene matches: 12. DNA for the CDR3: TGTGCCAGCAGCCAAGGGACAGGGGTTCCCTACGGCTACACCTTC. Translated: CASSQGTGVPYGYTF.

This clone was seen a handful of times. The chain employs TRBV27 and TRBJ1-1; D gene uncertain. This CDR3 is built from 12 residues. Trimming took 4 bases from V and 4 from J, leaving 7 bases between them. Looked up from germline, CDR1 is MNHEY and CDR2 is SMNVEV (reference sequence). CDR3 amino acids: CASSSGFTEAFF. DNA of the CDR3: TGTGCCAGCAGTTCGGGGTTCACTGAAGCTTTCTTT.

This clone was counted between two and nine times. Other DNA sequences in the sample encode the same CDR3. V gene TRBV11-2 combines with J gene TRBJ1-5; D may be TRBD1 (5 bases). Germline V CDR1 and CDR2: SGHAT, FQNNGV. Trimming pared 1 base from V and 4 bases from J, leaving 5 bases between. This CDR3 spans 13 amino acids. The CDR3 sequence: CASSLAGNQPQHF. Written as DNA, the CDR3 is TGTGCCAGCAGCTTAGCAGGGAATCAGCCCCAGCATTTT.

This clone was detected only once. CDR3 sequence: CASSDRYQPQHF. CDR3 bases: TGTGCCAGCTCCGACAGATACCAGCCCCAGCATTTT. The genes are TRBV19 and TRBJ1-5; a weak D match, TRBD1 (5 bases). This CDR3 has 12 residues. The V end was cut by 9 bases, the J end by 7 bases, with 13 bases between. Germline assignment: CDR1 LNHDA and CDR2 SQIVND (reference sequence).

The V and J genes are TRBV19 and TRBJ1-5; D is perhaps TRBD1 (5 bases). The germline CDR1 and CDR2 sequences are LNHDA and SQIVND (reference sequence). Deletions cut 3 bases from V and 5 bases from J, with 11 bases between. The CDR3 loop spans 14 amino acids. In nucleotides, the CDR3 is TGTGCCAGTAGTATCGGATGGGGGGATCAGCCCCAGCATTTT. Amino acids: CASSIGWGDQPQHF.

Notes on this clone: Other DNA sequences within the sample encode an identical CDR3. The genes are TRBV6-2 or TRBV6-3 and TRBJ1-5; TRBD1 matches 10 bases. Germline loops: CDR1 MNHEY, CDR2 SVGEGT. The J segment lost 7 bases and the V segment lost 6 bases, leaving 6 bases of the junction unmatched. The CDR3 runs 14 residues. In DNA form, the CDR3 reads TGTGCCAGCAGCCAGACAGGGGGCAGACAGCCCCAGCATTTT. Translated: CASSQTGGRQPQHF.

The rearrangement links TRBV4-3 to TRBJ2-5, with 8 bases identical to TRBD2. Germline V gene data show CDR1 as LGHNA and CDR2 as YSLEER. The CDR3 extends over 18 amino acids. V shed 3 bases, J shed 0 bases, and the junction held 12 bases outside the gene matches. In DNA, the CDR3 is TGCGCCAGCAGCCACCGAGTGACGGGGGGGGAATACCAAGAGACCCAGTACTTC. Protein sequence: CASSHRVTGGEYQETQYF.

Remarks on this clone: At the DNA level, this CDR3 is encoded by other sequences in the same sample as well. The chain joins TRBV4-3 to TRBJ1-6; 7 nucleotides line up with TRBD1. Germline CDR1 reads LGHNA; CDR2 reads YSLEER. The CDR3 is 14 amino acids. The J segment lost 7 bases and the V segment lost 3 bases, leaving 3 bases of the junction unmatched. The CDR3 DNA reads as TGCGCCAGCAGCCACCCAGGGGGGAATTCACCCCTCCACTTT. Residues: CASSHPGGNSPLHF.

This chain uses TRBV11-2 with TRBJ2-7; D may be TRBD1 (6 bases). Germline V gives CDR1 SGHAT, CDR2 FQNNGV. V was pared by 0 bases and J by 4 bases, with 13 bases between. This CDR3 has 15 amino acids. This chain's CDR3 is CASSLETGQSYEQYF. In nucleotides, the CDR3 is TGTGCCAGCAGCTTAGAGACCGGACAGAGTTACGAGCAGTACTTC.

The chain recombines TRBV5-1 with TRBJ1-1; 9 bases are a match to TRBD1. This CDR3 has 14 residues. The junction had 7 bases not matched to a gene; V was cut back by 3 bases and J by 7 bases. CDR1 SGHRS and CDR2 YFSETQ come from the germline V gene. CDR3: CASSSNRGRDEAFF. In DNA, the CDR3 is TGCGCCAGCAGCTCAAACAGGGGGCGGGATGAAGCTTTCTTT.

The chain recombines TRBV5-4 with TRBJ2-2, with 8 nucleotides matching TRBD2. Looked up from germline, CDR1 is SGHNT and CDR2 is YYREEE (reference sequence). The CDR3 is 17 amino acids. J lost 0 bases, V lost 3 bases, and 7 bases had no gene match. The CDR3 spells CASSSSIAGPNTGELFF. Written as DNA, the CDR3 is TGTGCCAGCAGCTCAAGTATAGCGGGGCCGAACACCGGGGAGCTGTTTTTT. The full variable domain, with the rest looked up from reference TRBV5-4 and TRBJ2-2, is ETGVTQSPTHLIKTRGQQVTLRCSSQSGHNTVSWYQQALGQGPQFIFQYYREEENGRGNFPPRFSGLQFPNYSSELNVNALELDDSALYLCASSSSIAGPNTGELFFGEGSRLTVL.

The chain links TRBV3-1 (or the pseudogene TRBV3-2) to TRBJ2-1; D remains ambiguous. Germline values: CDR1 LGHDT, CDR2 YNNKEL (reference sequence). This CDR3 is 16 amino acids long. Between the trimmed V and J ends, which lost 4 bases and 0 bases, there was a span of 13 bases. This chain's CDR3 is CASSLDTASSYNEQFF. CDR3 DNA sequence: TGTGCCAGCAGCCTTGACACTGCGAGCTCCTACAATGAGCAGTTCTTC.

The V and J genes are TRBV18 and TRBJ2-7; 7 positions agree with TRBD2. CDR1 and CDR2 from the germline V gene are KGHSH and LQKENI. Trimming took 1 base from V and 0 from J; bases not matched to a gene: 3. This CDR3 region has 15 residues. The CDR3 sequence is CASSPRGTISYEQYF. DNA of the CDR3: TGTGCCAGCTCACCACGGGGGACTATCTCCTACGAGCAGTACTTC.